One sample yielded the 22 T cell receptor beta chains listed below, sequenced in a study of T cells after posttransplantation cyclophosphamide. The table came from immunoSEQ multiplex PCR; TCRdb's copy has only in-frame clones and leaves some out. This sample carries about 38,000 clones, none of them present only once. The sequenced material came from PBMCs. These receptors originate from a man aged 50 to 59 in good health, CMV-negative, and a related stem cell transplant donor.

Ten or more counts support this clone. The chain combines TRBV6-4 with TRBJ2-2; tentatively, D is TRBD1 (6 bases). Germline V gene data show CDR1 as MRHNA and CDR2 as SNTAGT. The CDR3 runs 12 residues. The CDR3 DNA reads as TGTTGGGACACCACGAACACCGGGGAGCTGTTTTTT. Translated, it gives CWDTTNTGELFF.

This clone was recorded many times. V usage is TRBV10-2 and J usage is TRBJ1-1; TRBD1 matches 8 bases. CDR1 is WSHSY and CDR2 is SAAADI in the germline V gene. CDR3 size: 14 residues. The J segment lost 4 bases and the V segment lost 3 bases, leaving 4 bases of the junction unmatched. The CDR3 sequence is CASSETQGATEAFF. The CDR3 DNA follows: TGCGCCAGCAGTGAAACCCAGGGGGCCACTGAAGCTTTCTTT.

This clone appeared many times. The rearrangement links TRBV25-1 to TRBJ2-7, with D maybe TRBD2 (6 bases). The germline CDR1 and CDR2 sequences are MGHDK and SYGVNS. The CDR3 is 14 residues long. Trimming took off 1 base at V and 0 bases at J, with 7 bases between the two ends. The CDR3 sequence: CASSESGGSYEQYF. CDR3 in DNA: TGTGCCAGCAGTGAATCCGGGGGCTCCTACGAGCAGTACTTC.

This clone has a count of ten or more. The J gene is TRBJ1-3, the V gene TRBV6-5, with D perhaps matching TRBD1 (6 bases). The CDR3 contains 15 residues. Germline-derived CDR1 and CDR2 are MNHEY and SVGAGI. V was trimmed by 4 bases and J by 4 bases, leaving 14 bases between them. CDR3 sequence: CASSSGQRTGNTIYF. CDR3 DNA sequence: TGTGCCAGCAGTTCCGGACAGCGAACGGGAAACACCATATATTTT.

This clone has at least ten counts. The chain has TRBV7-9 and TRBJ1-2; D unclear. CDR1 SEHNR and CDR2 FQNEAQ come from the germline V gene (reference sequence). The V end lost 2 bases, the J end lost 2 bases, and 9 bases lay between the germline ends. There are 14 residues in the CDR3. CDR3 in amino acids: CASSLFSPNYGYTF. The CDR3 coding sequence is TGTGCCAGCAGCTTATTTTCCCCGAACTATGGCTACACCTTC.

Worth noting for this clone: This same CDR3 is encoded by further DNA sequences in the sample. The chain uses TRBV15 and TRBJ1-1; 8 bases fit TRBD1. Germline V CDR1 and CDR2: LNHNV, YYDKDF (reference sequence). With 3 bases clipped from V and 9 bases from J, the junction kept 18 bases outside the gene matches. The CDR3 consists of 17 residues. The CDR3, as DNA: TGTGCCACCAGCAGGGGACAGGCCCAGGATGGGGAGCTGAAAGCTTTCTTT. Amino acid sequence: CATSRGQAQDGELKAFF.

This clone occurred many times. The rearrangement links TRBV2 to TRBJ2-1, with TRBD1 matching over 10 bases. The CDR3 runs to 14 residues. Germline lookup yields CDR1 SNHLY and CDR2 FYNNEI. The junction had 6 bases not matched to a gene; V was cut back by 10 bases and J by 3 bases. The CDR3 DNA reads TGTGCCACATCGGGACAGGGGAGCTACAATGAGCAGTTCTTC. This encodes CATSGQGSYNEQFF.

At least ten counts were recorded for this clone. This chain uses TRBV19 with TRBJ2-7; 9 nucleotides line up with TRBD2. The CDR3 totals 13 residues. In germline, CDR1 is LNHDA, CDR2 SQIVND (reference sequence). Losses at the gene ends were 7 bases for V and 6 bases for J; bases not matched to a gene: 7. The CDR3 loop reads CASKISGSGEQYF. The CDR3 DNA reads TGTGCCAGTAAAATTAGCGGGAGCGGCGAGCAGTACTTC.

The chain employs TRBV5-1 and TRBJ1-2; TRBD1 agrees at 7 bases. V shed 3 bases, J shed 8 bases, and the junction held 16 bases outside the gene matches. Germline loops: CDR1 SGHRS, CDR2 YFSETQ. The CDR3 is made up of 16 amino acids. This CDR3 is CASSSRTGPNHGGYTF. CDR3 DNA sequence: TGCGCCAGCAGCTCTCGGACAGGCCCGAATCATGGGGGCTACACCTTC.

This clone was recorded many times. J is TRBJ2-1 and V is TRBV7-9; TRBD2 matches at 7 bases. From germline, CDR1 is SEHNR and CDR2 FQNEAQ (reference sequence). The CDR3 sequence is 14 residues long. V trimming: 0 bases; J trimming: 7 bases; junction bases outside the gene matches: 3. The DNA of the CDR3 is TGTGCCAGCAGCTTAGCGGGAGGGCCGAATGAGCAGTTCTTC. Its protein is CASSLAGGPNEQFF.

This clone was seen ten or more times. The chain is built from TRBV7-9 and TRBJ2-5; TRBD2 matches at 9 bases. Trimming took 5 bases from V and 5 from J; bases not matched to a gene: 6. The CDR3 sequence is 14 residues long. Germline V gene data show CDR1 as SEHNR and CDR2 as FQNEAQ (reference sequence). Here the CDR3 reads CASSPGLAEETQYF. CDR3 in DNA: TGTGCCAGCAGCCCGGGACTAGCAGAGGAGACCCAGTACTTC.

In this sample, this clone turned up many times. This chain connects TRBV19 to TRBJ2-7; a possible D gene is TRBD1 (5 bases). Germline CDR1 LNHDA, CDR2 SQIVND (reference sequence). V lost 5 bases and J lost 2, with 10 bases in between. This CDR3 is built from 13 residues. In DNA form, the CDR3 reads TGTGCCAGTAGTTGGCAGGGAACCTACGAGCAGTACTTC. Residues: CASSWQGTYEQYF.

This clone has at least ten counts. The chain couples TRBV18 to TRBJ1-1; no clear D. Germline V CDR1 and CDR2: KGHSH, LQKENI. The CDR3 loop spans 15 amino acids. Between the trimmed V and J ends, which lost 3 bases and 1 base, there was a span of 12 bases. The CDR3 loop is CASSPDSPRNTEAFF. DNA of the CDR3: TGTGCCAGCTCACCTGACTCACCCCGGAACACTGAAGCTTTCTTT.

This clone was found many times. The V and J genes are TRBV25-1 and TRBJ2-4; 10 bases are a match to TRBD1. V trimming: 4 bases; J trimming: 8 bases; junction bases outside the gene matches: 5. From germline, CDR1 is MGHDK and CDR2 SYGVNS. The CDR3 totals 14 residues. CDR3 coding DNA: TGTGCCAGCAGTGCAACCGGGACAGGGGACATTCAGTACTTC. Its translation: CASSATGTGDIQYF.

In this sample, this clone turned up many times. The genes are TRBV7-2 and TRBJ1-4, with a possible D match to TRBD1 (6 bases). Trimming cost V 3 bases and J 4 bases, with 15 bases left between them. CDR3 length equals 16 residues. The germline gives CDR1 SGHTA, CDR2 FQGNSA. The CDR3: CASSFGQTRFNEKLFF. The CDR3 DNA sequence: TGTGCCAGCAGCTTTGGACAGACGAGATTTAATGAAAAACTGTTTTTT.

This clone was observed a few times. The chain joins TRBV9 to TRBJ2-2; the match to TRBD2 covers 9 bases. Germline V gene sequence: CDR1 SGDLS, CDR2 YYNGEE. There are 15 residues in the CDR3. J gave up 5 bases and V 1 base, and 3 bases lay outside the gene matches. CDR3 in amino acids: CASSVSGRRTGELFF. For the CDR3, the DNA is TGTGCCAGCAGCGTAAGCGGGAGGCGGACCGGGGAGCTGTTTTTT.

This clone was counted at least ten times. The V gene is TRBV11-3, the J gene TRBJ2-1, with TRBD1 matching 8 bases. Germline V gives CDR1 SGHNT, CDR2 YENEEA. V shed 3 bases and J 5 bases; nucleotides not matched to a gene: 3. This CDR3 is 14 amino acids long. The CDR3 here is CASSLSGGHNEQFF. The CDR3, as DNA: TGTGCCAGCAGCTTGTCAGGGGGCCACAATGAGCAGTTCTTC.

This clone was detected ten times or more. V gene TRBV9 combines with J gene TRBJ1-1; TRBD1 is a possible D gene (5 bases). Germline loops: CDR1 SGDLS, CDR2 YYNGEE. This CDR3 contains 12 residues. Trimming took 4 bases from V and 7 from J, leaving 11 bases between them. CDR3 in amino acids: CASSSRQNEAFF. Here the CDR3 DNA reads TGTGCCAGCAGCTCGAGACAGAATGAAGCTTTCTTT.

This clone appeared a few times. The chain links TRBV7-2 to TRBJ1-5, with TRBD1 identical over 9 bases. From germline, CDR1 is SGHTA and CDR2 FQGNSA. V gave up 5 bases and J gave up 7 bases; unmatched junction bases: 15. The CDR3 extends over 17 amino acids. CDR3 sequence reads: CASSLGVGTGSVQPQHF. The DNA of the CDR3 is TGTGCCAGCAGCCTGGGTGTGGGGACAGGGTCAGTACAGCCCCAGCATTTT.

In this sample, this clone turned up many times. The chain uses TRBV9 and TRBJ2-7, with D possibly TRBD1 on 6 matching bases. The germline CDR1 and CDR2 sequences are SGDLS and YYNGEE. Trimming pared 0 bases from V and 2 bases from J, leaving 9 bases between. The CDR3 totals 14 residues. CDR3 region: CASSVGGPTYEQYF. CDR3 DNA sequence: TGTGCCAGCAGCGTAGGGGGGCCGACCTACGAGCAGTACTTC. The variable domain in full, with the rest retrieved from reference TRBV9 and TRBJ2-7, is DSGVTQTPKHLITATGQRVTLRCSPRSGDLSVYWYQQSLDQGLQFLIQYYNGEERAKGNILERFSAQQFPDLHSELNLSSLELGDSALYFCASSVGGPTYEQYFGPGTRLTVT.

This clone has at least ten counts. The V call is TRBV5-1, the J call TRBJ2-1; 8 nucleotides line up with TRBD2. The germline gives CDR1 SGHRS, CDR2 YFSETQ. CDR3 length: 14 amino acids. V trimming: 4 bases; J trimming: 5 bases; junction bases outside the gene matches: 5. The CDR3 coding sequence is TGCGCCAGCAGCGCGTCACTAGCGGACAATGAGCAGTTCTTC. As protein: CASSASLADNEQFF. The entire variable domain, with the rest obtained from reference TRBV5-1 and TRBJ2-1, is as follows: KAGVTQTPRYLIKTRGQQVTLSCSPISGHRSVSWYQQTPGQGLQFLFEYFSETQRNKGNFPGRFSGRQFSNSRSEMNVSTLELGDSALYLCASSASLADNEQFFGPGTRLTVL.

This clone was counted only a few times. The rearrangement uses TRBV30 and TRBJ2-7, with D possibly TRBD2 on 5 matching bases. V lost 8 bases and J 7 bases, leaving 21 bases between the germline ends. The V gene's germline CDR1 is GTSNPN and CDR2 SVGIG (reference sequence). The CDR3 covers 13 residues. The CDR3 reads CARARDSSGEQYF. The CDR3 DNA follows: TGTGCCCGTGCCCGGGATTCCTCTGGGGAGCAGTACTTC.